The sequence of this T cell receptor beta chain was determined in a study of cytomegalovirus exposure and HLA in healthy donors. Study information: The Caucasian-associated ancestry cluster contained about four fifths of the approximately 400 genotyped donors.

Use of 60 Vbeta and 13 Jbeta primers characterized the PCR. Sequenced by immunoSEQ multiplex PCR; TCRdb stores in-frame clones only, minus some. Of 150,000 to 250,000 clones listed, approximately 83% are singletons. There are 15 residues in the CDR3. Germline V CDR1 and CDR2: SGHDT, YYEEEE. The V end lost 0 bases, the J end lost 4 bases, and 11 bases lay between the germline ends. Study conclusions and caveats: Researchers left out some V segments, among them TRBV6-2 and TRBV6-3, as indistinguishable. An analysis done earlier found most TCR beta V segments productive about 87% or about 30% of the time. A later analysis showed that HLA-associated TCR beta chains had undergone more clonal expansion than equally common others.

Concerning this clone itself: The antigen remains undetermined.

This TCR came from a boy aged 2-9 years in good health and CMV-seronegative. The rearrangement joins TRBV5-6 to TRBJ2-1, with D hard to call. Sequences were obtained from PBMCs. CDR3 residues: CASSLAGSGYNEQFF. CDR3 nucleotides: TGTGCCAGCAGCTTGGCCGGTTCTGGTTACAATGAGCAGTTCTTC.